The 30 T cell receptor beta chains presented below share a single source sample, sequenced in a study of CD8 T cells in Susac syndrome. RNA totalling roughly 0.45 to 1 ug underwent reverse transcription with random hexamers. TCRdb recomputed calls from the immunoSEQ multiplex PCR reads with MiXCR, one row per CDR3 protein. The repertoire consists of around 130,000 distinct CDR3 sequences, with roughly 94% occurring once and the leading ten covering about 0.28%. Sequences were obtained from CD8+ T cells from PBMCs. Receptors originate from a human donor with Susac syndrome.

V gene TRBV13 combines with J gene TRBJ2-5; weak D call: TRBD2 (6 bases). The CDR3 extends over 14 amino acids. Germline CDR1 reads PRHDT; CDR2 reads FYEKMQ (reference sequence). V was cut by 7 bases and J by 1 base, with 13 bases left in between. The CDR3 coding sequence is TGTGCCAGCACCCTGGCGGGGACCCAAGAGACCCAGTACTTC. It encodes CASTLAGTQETQYF.

Only a few counts were recorded for this clonotype. This rearrangement joins TRBV18 to TRBJ2-2; D call uncertain. V was cut by 2 bases and J by 5 bases, with 6 bases left in between. The CDR3 has 13 amino acids. The germline CDR1 and CDR2 sequences are KGHSH and LQKENI. CDR3 bases: TGTGCCAGCTCACCAACGGTTACCGGGGAGCTGTTTTTT. Amino acids: CASSPTVTGELFF.

J is TRBJ2-7 and V is TRBV14; tentatively, D is TRBD1 or TRBD2 (5 bases each). Trimming left V 0 bases short and J 1 base short, with 10 bases between. This CDR3 spans 15 amino acids. Germline CDR1 reads SGHDN; CDR2 reads FVKESK. CDR3 DNA sequence: TGTGCCAGCAGCCAAGATCGGGGCCGATCCTACGAGCAGTACTTC. Amino acids: CASSQDRGRSYEQYF.

This clonotype showed up just a few times. V is TRBV6-6 and J is TRBJ2-2, with D hard to call. Germline V lookup: CDR1 MNHNY, CDR2 SVGAGI (reference sequence). Between the trimmed V and J ends, which lost 0 bases and 7 bases, there was a span of 6 bases. CDR3 length: 13 amino acids. The CDR3 DNA sequence: TGTGCCAGCAGTTACTCGACGAACGGGGAGCTGTTTTTT. Protein product: CASSYSTNGELFF.

The J gene is TRBJ2-5, the V gene TRBV4-1; D may correspond to TRBD1 or TRBD2 (5 bases each). V was clipped by 0 bases and J by 7 bases, with 15 bases between them. Per the germline V gene, CDR1 is MGHRA and CDR2 is YSYEKL. This CDR3 region has 15 residues. CDR3 protein: CASSQDRTPQGTQYF. The CDR3 bases are TGCGCCAGCAGCCAAGATCGGACTCCCCAGGGGACCCAGTACTTC.

The gene calls are TRBV7-9 and TRBJ2-5; the match to TRBD2 covers 12 bases. CDR1 and CDR2 from the germline V gene are SEHNR and FQNEAQ (reference sequence). The trim removed 5 bases at V and 5 bases at J, leaving 6 bases unmatched. The CDR3 is 15 residues long. The CDR3 protein is CASSASGGAVETQYF. CDR3 bases: TGTGCCAGCAGCGCTAGCGGGGGGGCCGTTGAGACCCAGTACTTC.

The CDR3 loop is CASSPSRTSGVGIQYF. CDR3 bases: TGCGCCAGCAGCCCTTCGAGGACTAGCGGTGTTGGCATTCAGTACTTC. The V and J genes are TRBV4-3 and TRBJ2-4; 10 nucleotides align to TRBD2. Germline CDR1 and CDR2: LGHNA and YSLEER. The V gene end was trimmed by 4 bases and the J gene end by 9 bases; junction bases not matched to a gene: 12. This CDR3 comprises 16 residues.

This clonotype was picked up one time. This sequence joins TRBV4-3 and TRBJ2-1; no clear D gene. The CDR3 length is 13 residues. Germline values: CDR1 LGHNA, CDR2 YSLEER. The ends were cut back, 0 bases at V and 8 bases at J, with 8 bases in the middle. In nucleotides, the CDR3 is TGCGCCAGCAGCCAAGATGGGAACGATGAGCAGTTCTTC. Translated, it gives CASSQDGNDEQFF.

The rearrangement links TRBV12-5 to TRBJ2-5; 11 bases align to TRBD2. This CDR3 is 15 amino acids long. Losses at the gene ends were 6 bases for V and 2 bases for J; bases not matched to a gene: 5. Germline-derived CDR1 and CDR2 are LGHNT and FRNRAP. In DNA, the CDR3 is TGTGCTAGTGGCTCGACTAGCGGGGCACAAGAGACCCAGTACTTC. This gives the protein CASGSTSGAQETQYF. The full variable domain, in which reference TRBV12-5 and TRBJ2-5 provide the parts outside the CDR3, is DARVTQTPRHKVTEMGQEVTMRCQPILGHNTVFWYRQTMMQGLELLAYFRNRAPLDDSGMPKDRFSAEMPDATLATLKIQPSEPRDSAVYFCASGSTSGAQETQYFGPGTRLLVL.

The V gene is TRBV20-1, the J gene TRBJ2-5; TRBD2 matches 9 bases. CDR1 and CDR2 (germline): DFQATT, SNEGSKA (reference sequence). This CDR3 is 14 amino acids long. V lost 0 bases, J lost 3 bases, and 2 bases stayed unmatched. The CDR3 sequence is CSAREAGGKETQYF. Here the CDR3 DNA reads TGCAGTGCTAGAGAAGCGGGGGGAAAAGAGACCCAGTACTTC.

In its sample, this clonotype was seen a few times. The CDR3 is CASSFGVTGELFF. Here the CDR3 DNA reads TGTGCCAGCAGTTTCGGGGTCACCGGGGAGCTGTTTTTT. The chain is built from TRBV12-3 or TRBV12-4 and TRBJ2-2; D is possibly TRBD2 (5 bases). CDR3 length: 13 amino acids. V shed 3 bases and J shed 4 bases, with 6 bases lying between them.

V and J are TRBV4-1 and TRBJ2-7; D call uncertain. Germline V CDR1 and CDR2: MGHRA, YSYEKL. The CDR3 is 12 residues long. V lost 0 bases, J lost 3 bases, and 3 bases lay in between. The DNA for the CDR3 is TGCGCCAGCAGCCAAGACGTCTACGAGCAGTACTTC. Translated, it gives CASSQDVYEQYF.

The V call is TRBV29-1, the J call TRBJ2-1; D remains unclear. Germline V gene sequence: CDR1 SQVTM, CDR2 ANQGSEA. The CDR3 contains 11 residues. The ends were cut back, 1 base at V and 9 bases at J, with 7 bases in the middle. The CDR3 DNA reads as TGCAGCGTTGAAGGGGCTATTGAGCAGTTCTTC. Translation gives CSVEGAIEQFF.

This clonotype has a single count. The gene calls are TRBV12-3 or TRBV12-4 and TRBJ2-2; D ambiguous. The CDR3 runs to 14 residues. Trimming cost V 7 bases and J 1 base, with 10 bases left between them. In nucleotides, the CDR3 is TGTGCCAGCATCCCTGACCGGAACACCGGGGAGCTGTTTTTT. Translated, it gives CASIPDRNTGELFF.

The chain joins TRBV20-1 to TRBJ1-1; D uncertain. This CDR3 comprises 15 residues. Trimming left V 0 bases short and J 6 bases short, with 17 bases between. The germline V gene encodes CDR1 DFQATT and CDR2 SNEGSKA (reference sequence). The CDR3 loop is CSARDLVGTQPEAFF. CDR3 bases: TGCAGTGCTAGAGATCTGGTGGGCACTCAACCTGAAGCTTTCTTT.

This rearrangement joins TRBV20-1 to TRBJ1-2; D is uncertain. V lost 6 bases to trimming and J lost 4 bases, with 18 bases between them. The germline gives CDR1 DFQATT, CDR2 SNEGSKA (reference sequence). The CDR3 spans 14 residues. This chain's CDR3 is CSAPNLTIPYGYTF. The DNA of the CDR3 is TGCAGTGCCCCTAATTTGACGATTCCCTATGGCTACACCTTC.

The V gene is TRBV2, the J gene TRBJ1-2, with 9 bases fitting TRBD1. The CDR3 extends over 13 amino acids. Germline V gene sequence: CDR1 SNHLY, CDR2 FYNNEI. V gave up 6 bases and J gave up 6 bases; unmatched junction bases: 5. The CDR3 loop reads CASRNGTGHGYTF. As DNA, the CDR3 is TGTGCCAGCAGGAACGGGACAGGGCATGGCTACACCTTC.

The rearrangement uses TRBV13 and TRBJ1-4; tentative D call: TRBD1 (5 bases). Trimming removed 0 bases at V and 5 bases at J, with 10 bases between. Germline V gene data show CDR1 as PRHDT and CDR2 as FYEKMQ (reference sequence). This CDR3 comprises 15 residues. The chain's CDR3 is CASSLGGTGNEKLFF. The CDR3 nucleotides are TGTGCCAGCAGCTTAGGGGGGACGGGAAATGAAAAACTGTTTTTT.

The J gene is TRBJ2-7, the V gene TRBV29-1, with D unclear. CDR3 length: 11 residues. The germline CDR1 and CDR2 sequences are SQVTM and ANQGSEA. Trimming took off 5 bases at V and 2 bases at J, with 7 bases between the two ends. CDR3 DNA: TGCAGCGTTTTTCATGCCTACGAGCAGTACTTC. Translated, it gives CSVFHAYEQYF.

V usage is TRBV3-1 and J usage is TRBJ2-7; tentative D call: TRBD1 (6 bases). Germline CDR1 LGHDT, CDR2 YNNKEL (reference sequence). CDR3 length equals 15 residues. Trimming removed 0 bases from V and 5 bases from J, with 14 bases in between. CDR3 sequence reads: CASSQDRGVLNEQYF. Written as DNA, the CDR3 is TGTGCCAGCAGCCAAGACAGGGGAGTCCTTAACGAGCAGTACTTC.

The rearrangement uses TRBV29-1 and TRBJ2-7, with D maybe TRBD1 (5 bases). Between the trimmed V and J ends, which lost 4 bases and 2 bases, there was a span of 12 bases. The CDR3 spans 13 residues. The germline gives CDR1 SQVTM, CDR2 ANQGSEA. The CDR3 spells CSVVDTLTYEQYF. The DNA of the CDR3 is TGCAGCGTTGTGGACACCCTAACCTACGAGCAGTACTTC.

The rearrangement joins TRBV5-4 to TRBJ1-4; no reliable D call. Germline V gene lookup returns CDR1 SGHNT and CDR2 YYREEE (reference sequence). The CDR3 totals 12 residues. V lost 2 bases, J lost 7 bases, and 6 bases lay in between. This chain's CDR3 is CASSFFGEKLFF. The CDR3 DNA sequence: TGTGCCAGCAGCTTCTTTGGTGAAAAACTGTTTTTT.

This clonotype has just one count. The V call is TRBV9, the J call TRBJ2-1, with TRBD2 as a possible D gene (7 bases). The CDR3 is 15 amino acids. Germline values: CDR1 SGDLS, CDR2 YYNGEE. V was cut by 0 bases and J by 2 bases, with 9 bases left in between. CDR3 coding DNA: TGTGCCAGCAGCGTAGACGGGGGGCCCTACAATGAGCAGTTCTTC. Protein sequence: CASSVDGGPYNEQFF. The complete variable domain, with remaining parts taken from reference TRBV9 and TRBJ2-1, reads DSGVTQTPKHLITATGQRVTLRCSPRSGDLSVYWYQQSLDQGLQFLIQYYNGEERAKGNILERFSAQQFPDLHSELNLSSLELGDSALYFCASSVDGGPYNEQFFGPGTRLTVL.

The chain combines TRBV7-9 with TRBJ2-3; D uncertain. The CDR3 has 14 residues. V dropped 8 bases and J dropped 2 bases, with 14 bases sitting between them. Germline V CDR1 and CDR2: SEHNR, FQNEAQ (reference sequence). The chain's CDR3 is CASGRMADTDTQYF. The CDR3 bases are TGTGCCAGCGGAAGGATGGCGGACACAGATACGCAGTATTTT.

This sequence joins TRBV7-9 and TRBJ1-5, with D unclear. The CDR3 spans 12 residues. In germline, CDR1 is SEHNR, CDR2 FQNEAQ (reference sequence). Trimming cost V 1 base and J 12 bases, with 10 bases left between them. The DNA of the CDR3 is TGTGCCAGCAGCTTAGGATCGGAGCGCCAGCATTTT. Its translation: CASSLGSERQHF.

The chain carries TRBV29-1 and TRBJ2-7; tentatively, D is TRBD1 or TRBD2 (6 bases each). This CDR3 is 13 amino acids long. The germline V gene encodes CDR1 SQVTM and CDR2 ANQGSEA. V was shortened by 7 bases and J by 5 bases, with 18 bases between the two germline ends. The CDR3 DNA follows: TGCAGCGCCGTGGGGGGACAAACCGACGAGCAGTACTTC. Translation: CSAVGGQTDEQYF.

The V gene is TRBV29-1, the J gene TRBJ2-7; tentatively, D is TRBD2 (6 bases). The CDR3 is made up of 11 amino acids. The V and J ends lost 6 bases and 6 bases respectively, with 12 bases between them. Germline CDR1 and CDR2: SQVTM and ANQGSEA. The CDR3 region has the DNA TGCAGCGTGGGGACGGGACTCGAGCAGTACTTC. It codes for CSVGTGLEQYF.

The gene calls are TRBV13 and TRBJ2-2, with a weak D call TRBD2 (5 bases). CDR3 size: 15 residues. CDR1 is PRHDT, CDR2 FYEKMQ, per germline (reference sequence). V lost 5 bases to trimming and J lost 7 bases, with 17 bases between them. CDR3 DNA: TGTGCCAGCAGCGATTACCAGAGAGGGAACGGGGAGCTGTTTTTT. This encodes CASSDYQRGNGELFF.

The chain carries TRBV29-1 and TRBJ1-2; possible D gene TRBD1, 6 bases. This CDR3 has 18 amino acids. In germline, CDR1 is SQVTM, CDR2 ANQGSEA. Trimming took off 2 bases at V and 2 bases at J, with 24 bases between the two ends. The CDR3, as DNA: TGCAGCGTTGAAAAAGGGGGGAAAGGGGCCAGGAGAAACTATGGCTACACCTTC. Translating gives CSVEKGGKGARRNYGYTF.

The chain recombines TRBV20-1 with TRBJ2-7; 7 bases match TRBD1. Unmatched junction bases numbered 2, after V lost 3 bases and J lost 3 bases. Germline CDR1 and CDR2: DFQATT and SNEGSKA (reference sequence). CDR3 length equals 12 residues. The CDR3 bases are TGCAGTGCTAGGCCAGGGGGCTACGAGCAGTACTTC. The encoded protein is CSARPGGYEQYF.